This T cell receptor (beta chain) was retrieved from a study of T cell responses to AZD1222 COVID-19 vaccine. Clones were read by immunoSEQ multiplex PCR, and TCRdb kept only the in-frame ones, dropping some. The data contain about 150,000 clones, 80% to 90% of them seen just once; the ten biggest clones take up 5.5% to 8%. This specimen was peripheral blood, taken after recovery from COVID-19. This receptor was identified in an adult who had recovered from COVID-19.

In DNA form, the CDR3 reads TGTGCCAGTAGTTCAGGAGCCGCCACAACTAATGAAAAACTGTTTTTT. It encodes CASSSGAATTNEKLFF. J is TRBJ1-4 and V is TRBV19, with no clear D. Looked up from germline, CDR1 is LNHDA and CDR2 is SQIVND (reference sequence). V was clipped by 5 bases and J by 0 bases, with 13 bases between them. The CDR3 contains 16 residues. Using reference TRBV19 and TRBJ1-4 for the parts outside the CDR3, the full variable domain is DGGITQSPKYLFRKEGQNVTLSCEQNLNHDAMYWYRQDPGQGLRLIYYSQIVNDFQKGDIAEGYSVSREKKESFPLTVTSAQKNPTAFYLCASSSGAATTNEKLFFGSGTQLSVL.